These 19 T cell receptor delta chains were all obtained from the same sample, sequenced in a study of γδ T cells in repeated Plasmodium falciparum infection. Gammadelta T cells were flow-sorted from PBMC into Vgamma9/Vdelta2+ and Vdelta2-negative populations for bulk analysis. TCRdb made new clone calls on the multiplex PCR reads using CATT. This table holds tens of thousands of delta-chain clones, approximately 0.96% found once. The sample was gamma-delta T cells from blood. These receptor sequences come from a pool of human donors (malaria-infected and uninfected, not separated).

This clone came up a few times. TCRdb's protein, taken from a much larger clone, differs from this DNA's translation at residue 3, likely owing to a read error; the protein displayed comes from the DNA. The chain links TRDV1 to TRDJ1, with D perhaps matching TRDD3 (6 bases). TCRdb leaves out the J gene; it was filled in here by matching the DNA to germline. This CDR3 region has 16 residues. Germline V gives CDR1 TSWWSYY, CDR2 QGS. CDR3 region: CAPGEVPLGLTDKLIF. CDR3 DNA sequence: TGTGCTCCTGGGGAAGTTCCCCTGGGGCTCACCGATAAACTCATCTTT.

Points on this clone: Translating this DNA gives a protein that differs at residue 5 from the TCRdb one, which belongs to a much larger clone; a read error is likely, and the protein shown is this translation. This chain uses TRDV2 with TRDJ1, with 12 bases aligning to TRDD3. No J segment appears in TCRdb, so it was assigned here by matching the sequence to germline. V trimming: 3 bases; J trimming: 3 bases; junction bases outside the gene matches: 10. Germline CDR1 is GEAIGNYY and CDR2 is EKD. The CDR3 spans 17 residues. The chain's CDR3 is CACDLILLGDTPDKLIF. In DNA, the CDR3 is TGTGCCTGTGACTTGATTCTACTGGGGGATACCCCCGATAAACTCATCTTT.

This clone was seen many times. The protein that TCRdb holds for this DNA derives from a much larger clone and differs from the translated DNA at residue 12, which likely indicates a read error; the protein shown here is translated from the DNA. This chain uses TRDV2 with TRDJ1; 8 bases are a match to TRDD3. Germline V CDR1 and CDR2: GEAIGNYY, EKD. The J segment lost 0 bases and the V segment lost 3 bases, leaving 17 bases of the junction unmatched. This CDR3 spans 19 amino acids. The chain's CDR3 is CACDSLLGALPWDTDKLIF. Written as DNA, the CDR3 is TGTGCCTGTGACTCCTTACTGGGGGCATTACCGTGGGACACCGATAAACTCATCTTT.

Notes on this clone: It differs at one base from a far larger clone, so likely a read error. The sample has other DNA sequences that encode this CDR3 too. V usage is TRDV2 and J usage is TRDJ1; 7 bases line up with TRDD3. No J gene was available from TCRdb, and it was assigned here by a germline match of the DNA. CDR3 length equals 18 residues. Germline-derived CDR1 and CDR2 are GEAIGNYY and EKD. Here the CDR3 DNA reads TGTGCTTGTGTGTGTATCTCCTGGGGGCCCCCTCACACCGATAAACTCATCTTT. Translating gives CACVCISWGPPHTDKLIF.

As for this clone: This DNA's translation differs at residue 20 from TCRdb's protein, which comes from a much larger clone; a read error is likely, and the protein shown is translated from the DNA. The V gene is given as TRDV2, and no J gene call is available; TRDD3, as called in the table, went unchecked against the DNA. The CDR3 runs to 21 residues. Germline assignment: CDR1 GEAIGNYY and CDR2 EKD. In nucleotides, the CDR3 is TGTGCCTGTGACACCGTGTACGTAGGGGATCGCCGAGGGTTAGCGACTCATAAACTCACCTTT. Residues: CACDTVYVGDRRGLATHKLTF.

This clone showed up just a few times. A far larger clone is just one base off, so this is likely a read error. Other DNA sequences in the sample encode the same CDR3. The chain employs TRDV1 and TRDJ1; TRDD3 aligns across 12 bases. This CDR3 contains 20 residues. CDR1 is TSWWSYY, CDR2 QGS, per germline. CDR3 sequence (DNA): TGTGCTCTTGGGGAACAGGAGAGGATTCTACTGGGGGATACTTCAGATAAGCTCATCTTT. Translation: CALGEQERILLGDTSDKLIF.

This clone was detected ten times or more. This may arise from a read error, as a much more abundant clone is one base away. This chain uses TRDV1 with TRDJ1; 9 bases match TRDD3. TCRdb records no J gene; here it was assigned by comparing the DNA to germline. This CDR3 has 17 amino acids. Germline loops: CDR1 TSWWSYY, CDR2 QGS. The CDR3 loop reads CALGGLTGGLYTDKLIF. For the CDR3, the DNA is TGTGCCCTTGGGGGGCTTACTGGGGGACTGTACACCGATAAACTCATCTTT.

On this clone itself: TCRdb's protein for this DNA is that of a much larger clone and differs from the translation at residue 14, likely a read error; the protein shown is the DNA translation. The V gene is given as TRDV1, and no J gene call is available; the table assigns TRDD3, which was not confirmed against the DNA. Germline V gives CDR1 TSWWSYY, CDR2 QGS. The CDR3 has 16 residues. CDR3 amino acids: CALGVLGYWGMAGHIF. The CDR3 coding sequence is TGTGCTCTTGGGGTTTTAGGGTACTGGGGGATGGCAGGACACATCTTT.

This clone was seen many times. The TCRdb protein, from a much larger clone, departs from this DNA's translation at residue 12, likely by read error; the protein shown derives from the DNA. The V gene reported is TRDV2; the J gene is uncalled. CDR3 length equals 13 residues. Germline-derived CDR1 and CDR2 are GEAIGNYY and EKD. CDR3 sequence reads: CACRPRDTDKLTF. CDR3 DNA: TGTGCCTGTCGTCCTCGGGACACCGATAAACTCACCTTT.

This clone appeared a few times. One base away lies a much larger clone, so this may be a sequencing read error. CDR3 DNA: TGCGCTCTTGGGGAACAAGGGTTCCGCTCCGCTCATCCCTGGGGGTCCCTTAAACTCATCTTT. Translating gives CALGEQGFRSAHPWGSLKLIF. The V and J genes are TRDV1 and TRDJ1; 7 bases agree with TRDD3. Here the J gene came from matching the DNA to germline, since TCRdb omits it. Germline V gene data show CDR1 as TSWWSYY and CDR2 as QGS. The CDR3 covers 21 residues.

This clone was found many times. With only one base between it and a far larger clone, this is likely a read error. This sample includes further DNA sequences coding for the same CDR3. The chain combines TRDV2 with TRDJ1; 11 bases line up with TRDD3. The CDR3 is 20 amino acids. Germline loops: CDR1 GEAIGNYY, CDR2 EKD. The CDR3: CACDKVSVLGDSPYTDKLIF. The CDR3 region has the DNA TGCGCCTGTGACAAGGTCTCGGTACTGGGGGATAGCCCGTACACCGATAAACTCATCTTT.

Details on this clone: TCRdb attributes to this sequence the protein of a much larger clone, which differs from the DNA translation at residue 24; a read error is likely, and the protein displayed is translated from the DNA. This chain connects TRDV2 to TRDJ1, with 13 bases that match TRDD3. The J gene, left out of TCRdb, was set here by checking the DNA against germline. This CDR3 has 27 amino acids. Germline V gene sequence: CDR1 GEAIGNYY, CDR2 EKD. CDR3 DNA: TGTGCCTGTGCCTTTCCCTATCGTACTGGGGGATACGCGTATCCCCCCTTTCTACGAGCGTACACCGATGAACTCATCTTT. Translated, it gives CACAFPYRTGGYAYPPFLRAYTDELIF.

To note about this clone: The protein held in TCRdb is that of a much larger clone and does not match this DNA's translation at residue 10, likely because of a read error; the protein shown is translated from the DNA. The V call is TRDV1, the J call TRDJ1; tentatively, D is TRDD3 (6 bases). The J gene, absent from TCRdb, was called here by matching the DNA to germline. This CDR3 comprises 18 residues. V shed 4 bases and J shed 6 bases, with 27 bases lying between them. The germline CDR1 and CDR2 sequences are TSWWSYY and QGS. DNA of the CDR3: TGTGCTCTTGGGGCTCCGCGGCCTATACCGGGGGACGCCCATAAACTCATCTTT. Its protein product is CALGAPRPIPGDAHKLIF.

This clone was recorded many times. J is TRDJ1 and V is TRDV1, with TRDD3 matching 9 bases. The ends lost 0 bases at V and 3 bases at J; junction bases unmatched: 17. Germline loops: CDR1 TSWWSYY, CDR2 QGS. This CDR3 has 20 residues. Here the CDR3 reads CALGELITHWGDTQADKLIF. CDR3 DNA sequence: TGTGCTCTTGGGGAACTCATTACCCACTGGGGGGATACACAGGCCGATAAACTCATCTTT.

Remarks on this clone: TCRdb assigns this DNA the protein of a much larger clone, which departs from its translation at residue 3; this likely reflects a read error, and the protein shown comes from translating the DNA. The chain is built from TRDV2 and TRDJ1, with unresolved D. Assignment of the J gene here rests on matching the DNA to germline, because TCRdb gives none. The CDR3 runs 20 residues. Looked up from germline, CDR1 is GEAIGNYY and CDR2 is EKD. This CDR3 is CAGDTILASPQNYYGDKLIF. The CDR3 bases are TGTGCCGGTGACACCATCCTGGCCAGCCCCCAAAACTACTACGGCGATAAACTCATCTTT.

This clone was found many times. Translating this DNA gives a protein that differs at residue 14 from the TCRdb one, which belongs to a much larger clone; a read error is likely, and the protein shown is this translation. This chain links TRDV2 with TRDJ1; the D gene is possibly TRDD3 (6 bases). Germline V gene lookup returns CDR1 GEAIGNYY and CDR2 EKD. CDR3 size: 16 residues. This chain's CDR3 is CACDPTGWGITDKPIF. CDR3 DNA: TGTGCCTGTGACCCTACTGGCTGGGGTATCACCGATAAACCCATCTTT.

Of note for this clone: The TCRdb record carries a much larger clone's protein, which differs from this DNA's translation at residues 7 and 13; a read error is the likely cause, and the protein listed here is the DNA translation. The chain recombines TRDV2 with TRDJ1; possible D gene TRDD3, 5 bases. This CDR3 spans 18 amino acids. Trimming removed 0 bases from V and 3 bases from J, with 22 bases in between. Germline CDR1 GEAIGNYY, CDR2 EKD. CDR3 coding DNA: TGTGCCTGTGACACCGTTGTGCACCACGGGGAAAACCCCGATAAACTCATCTTT. This codes for CACDTVVHHGENPDKLIF.

For the V gene the call is TRDV1; the J gene has no call; the table assigns TRDD3, which was not confirmed against the DNA. This CDR3 comprises 20 residues. Germline V gene sequence: CDR1 TSWWSYY, CDR2 QGS. The CDR3 loop is CALGELAPGGYKPYTDKLIF. The CDR3 DNA reads as TGTGCTCTTGGGGAGCTAGCCCCTGGGGGATACAAACCGTACACCGATAAGCTCATCTTT.

To note about this clone: A far larger clone is only one base removed, so a read error is likely. This specimen includes other DNA sequences encoding the same CDR3. J is TRDJ1 and V is TRAV36/DV7; TRDD3 matches at 11 bases. The V gene's germline CDR1 is VTNFRS and CDR2 LTSSGIE (reference sequence). The CDR3 totals 12 residues. Trimming at V came to 5 bases and at J to 8 bases, leaving 5 bases not matched to a gene. The CDR3: CAVLYWGIKLIF. CDR3 coding DNA: TGTGCTGTTCTGTACTGGGGGATAAAACTCATCTTT. The entire variable domain, with the rest obtained from reference TRAV36/DV7 and TRDJ1, is as follows: EDKVVQSPLSLVVHEGDTVTLNCSYEVTNFRSLLWYKQEKKAPTFLFMLTSSGIEKKSGRLSSILDKKELSSILNITATQTGDSAIYLCAVLYWGIKLIFGKGTRVTVEP.